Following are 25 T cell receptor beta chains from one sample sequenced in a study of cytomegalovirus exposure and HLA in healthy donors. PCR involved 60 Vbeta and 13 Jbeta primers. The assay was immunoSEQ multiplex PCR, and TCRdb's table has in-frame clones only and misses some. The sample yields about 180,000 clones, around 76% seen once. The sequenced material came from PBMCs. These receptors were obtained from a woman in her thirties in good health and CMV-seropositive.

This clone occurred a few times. The CDR3 DNA reads as TGTGCCAGCAGCTTAGAGGGGGTTAAGCCCCAGCATTTT. Protein sequence: CASSLEGVKPQHF. The chain links TRBV7-2 to TRBJ1-5; maybe TRBD1 (6 bases). V was clipped by 1 base and J by 8 bases, with 9 bases between them. The CDR3 has 13 residues. Germline CDR1 SGHTA, CDR2 FQGNSA.

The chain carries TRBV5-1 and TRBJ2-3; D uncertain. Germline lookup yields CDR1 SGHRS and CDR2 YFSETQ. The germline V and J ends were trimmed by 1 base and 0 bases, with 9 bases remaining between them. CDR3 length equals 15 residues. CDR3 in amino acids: CASSLSLTSTDTQYF. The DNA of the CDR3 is TGCGCCAGCAGCTTGAGTCTTACTAGCACAGATACGCAGTATTTT.

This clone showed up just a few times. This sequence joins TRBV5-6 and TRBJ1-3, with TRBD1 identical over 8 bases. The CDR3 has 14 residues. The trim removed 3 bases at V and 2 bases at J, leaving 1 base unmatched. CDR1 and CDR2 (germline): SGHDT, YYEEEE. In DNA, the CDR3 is TGTGCCAGCAGCTCGACAGGGGCTGGAAACACCATATATTTT. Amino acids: CASSSTGAGNTIYF.

The CDR3 loop is CASSQVWPSPSYNEQFF. CDR3 bases: TGTGCCAGCAGCCAAGTTTGGCCTAGCCCCTCCTACAATGAGCAGTTCTTC. The chain joins TRBV4-2 to TRBJ2-1; weak D call: TRBD2 (5 bases). V gave up 1 base and J gave up 0 bases, with 13 bases separating them. Germline V gene lookup returns CDR1 LGHNA and CDR2 YNFKEQ. The CDR3 loop spans 17 amino acids.

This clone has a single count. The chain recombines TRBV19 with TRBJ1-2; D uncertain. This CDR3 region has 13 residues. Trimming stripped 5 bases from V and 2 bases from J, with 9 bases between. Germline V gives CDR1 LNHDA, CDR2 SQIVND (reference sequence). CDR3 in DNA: TGTGCCAGTAGTCCACAGAAGAACTATGGCTACACCTTC. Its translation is CASSPQKNYGYTF.

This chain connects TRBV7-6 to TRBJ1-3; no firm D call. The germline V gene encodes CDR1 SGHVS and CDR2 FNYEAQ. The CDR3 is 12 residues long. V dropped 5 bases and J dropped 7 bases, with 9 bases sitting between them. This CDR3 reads CASSLDLNTIYF. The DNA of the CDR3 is TGTGCCAGCAGCCTTGACTTGAACACCATATATTTT. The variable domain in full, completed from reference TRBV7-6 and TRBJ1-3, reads GAGVSQSPRYKVTKRGQDVALRCDPISGHVSLYWYRQALGQGPEFLTYFNYEAQQDKSGLPNDRFSAERPEGSISTLTIQRTEQRDSAMYRCASSLDLNTIYFGEGSWLTVV.

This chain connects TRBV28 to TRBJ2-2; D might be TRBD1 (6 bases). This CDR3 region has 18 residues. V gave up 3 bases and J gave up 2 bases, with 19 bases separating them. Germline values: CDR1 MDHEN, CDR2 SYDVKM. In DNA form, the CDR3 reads TGTGCCAGCAGTTTCTATAATTTTGGACAGAAAAACACCGGGGAGCTGTTTTTT. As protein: CASSFYNFGQKNTGELFF.

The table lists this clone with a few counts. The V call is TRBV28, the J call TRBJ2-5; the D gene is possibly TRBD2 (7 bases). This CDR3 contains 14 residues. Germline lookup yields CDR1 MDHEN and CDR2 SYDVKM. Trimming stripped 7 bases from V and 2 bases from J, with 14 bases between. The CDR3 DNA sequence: TGTGCCAGCAACCGAGGGGGGGGACAAGAGACCCAGTACTTC. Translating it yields CASNRGGGQETQYF.

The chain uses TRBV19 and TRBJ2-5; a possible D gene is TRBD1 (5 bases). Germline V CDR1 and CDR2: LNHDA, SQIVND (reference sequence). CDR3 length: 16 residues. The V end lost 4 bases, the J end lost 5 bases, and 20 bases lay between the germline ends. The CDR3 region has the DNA TGTGCCAGTAGTACTGCGAGCAGGGCCCCCCTGGAGACCCAGTACTTC. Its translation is CASSTASRAPLETQYF.

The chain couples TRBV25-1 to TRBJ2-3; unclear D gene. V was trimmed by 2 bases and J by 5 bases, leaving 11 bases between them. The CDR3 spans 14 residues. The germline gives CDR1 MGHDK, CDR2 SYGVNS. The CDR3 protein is CASSETLLVDTQYF. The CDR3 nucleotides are TGTGCCAGCAGTGAAACTCTGCTTGTAGATACGCAGTATTTT.

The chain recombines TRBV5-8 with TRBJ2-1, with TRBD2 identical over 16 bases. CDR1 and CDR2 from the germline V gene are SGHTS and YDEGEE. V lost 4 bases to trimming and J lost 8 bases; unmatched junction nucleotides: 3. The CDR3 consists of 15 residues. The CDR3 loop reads CASSLGLAGGDEQFF. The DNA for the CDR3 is TGTGCCAGCAGCCTGGGACTAGCGGGGGGGGATGAGCAGTTCTTC.

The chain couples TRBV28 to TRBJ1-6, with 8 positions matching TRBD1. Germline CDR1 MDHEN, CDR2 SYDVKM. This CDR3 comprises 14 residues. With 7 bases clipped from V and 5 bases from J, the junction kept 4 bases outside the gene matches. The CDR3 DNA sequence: TGTGCCAGCAAACAGGGGGGGAATAATTCACCCCTCCACTTT. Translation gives CASKQGGNNSPLHF. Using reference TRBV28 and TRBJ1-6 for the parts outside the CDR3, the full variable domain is DVKVTQSSRYLVKRTGEKVFLECVQDMDHENMFWYRQDPGLGLRLIYFSYDVKMKEKGDIPEGYSVSREKKERFSLILESASTNQTSMYLCASKQGGNNSPLHFGNGTRLTVT.

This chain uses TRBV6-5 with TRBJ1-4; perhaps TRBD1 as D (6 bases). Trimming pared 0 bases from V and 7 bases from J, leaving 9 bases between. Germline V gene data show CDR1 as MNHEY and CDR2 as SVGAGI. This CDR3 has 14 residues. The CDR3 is CASSYSGGGEKLFF. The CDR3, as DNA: TGTGCCAGCAGTTACTCTGGGGGCGGTGAAAAACTGTTTTTT.

The CDR3 nucleotides are TGCGCCAGCAGCCTCCTAGCTAGCGGGGCAGAGACCCAGTACTTC. Encoded protein: CASSLLASGAETQYF. The V gene is TRBV5-1, the J gene TRBJ2-5; 9 bases are shared with TRBD2. V shed 4 bases, J shed 4 bases, and the junction held 8 bases outside the gene matches. CDR3 length: 15 amino acids. The V gene's germline CDR1 is SGHRS and CDR2 YFSETQ. The full variable domain, completed using reference TRBV5-1 and TRBJ2-5, is KAGVTQTPRYLIKTRGQQVTLSCSPISGHRSVSWYQQTPGQGLQFLFEYFSETQRNKGNFPGRFSGRQFSNSRSEMNVSTLELGDSALYLCASSLLASGAETQYFGPGTRLLVL.

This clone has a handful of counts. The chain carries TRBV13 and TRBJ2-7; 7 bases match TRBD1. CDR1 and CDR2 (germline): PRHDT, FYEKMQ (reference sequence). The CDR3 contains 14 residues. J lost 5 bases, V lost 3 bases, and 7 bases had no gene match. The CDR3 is CASSFRGHSHEQYF. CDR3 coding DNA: TGTGCCAGCAGCTTTAGGGGGCACTCGCACGAGCAGTACTTC.

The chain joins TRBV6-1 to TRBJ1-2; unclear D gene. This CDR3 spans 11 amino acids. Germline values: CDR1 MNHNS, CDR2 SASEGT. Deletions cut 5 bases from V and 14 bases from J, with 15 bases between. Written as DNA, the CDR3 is TGTGCCAGCAGTTACGGGGATATTAGGACCTTC. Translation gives CASSYGDIRTF.

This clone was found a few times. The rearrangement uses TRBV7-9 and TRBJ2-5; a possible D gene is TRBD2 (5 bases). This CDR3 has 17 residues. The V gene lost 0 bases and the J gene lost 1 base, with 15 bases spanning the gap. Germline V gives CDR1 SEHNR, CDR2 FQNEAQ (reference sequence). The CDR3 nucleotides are TGTGCCAGCAGCTTAGCGTTGGCCCAGAGGGTCCAAGAGACCCAGTACTTC. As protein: CASSLALAQRVQETQYF.

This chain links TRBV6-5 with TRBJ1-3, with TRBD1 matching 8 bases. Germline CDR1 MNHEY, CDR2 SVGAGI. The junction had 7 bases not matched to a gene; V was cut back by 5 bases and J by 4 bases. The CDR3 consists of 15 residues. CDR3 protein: CASSTGGGPGNTIYF. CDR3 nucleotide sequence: TGTGCCAGCAGTACAGGGGGTGGTCCGGGAAACACCATATATTTT.

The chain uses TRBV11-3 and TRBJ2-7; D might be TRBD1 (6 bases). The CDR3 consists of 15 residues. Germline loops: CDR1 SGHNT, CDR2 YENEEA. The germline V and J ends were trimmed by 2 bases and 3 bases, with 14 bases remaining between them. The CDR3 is CASSLPATGGYEQYF. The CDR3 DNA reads TGTGCCAGCAGCTTACCGGCGACAGGAGGCTACGAGCAGTACTTC.

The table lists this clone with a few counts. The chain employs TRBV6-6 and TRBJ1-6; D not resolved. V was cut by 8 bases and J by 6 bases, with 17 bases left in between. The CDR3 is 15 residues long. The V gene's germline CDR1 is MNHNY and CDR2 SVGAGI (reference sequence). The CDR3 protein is CASGRGLTSNSPLHF. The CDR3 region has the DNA TGTGCCAGCGGCCGCGGACTTACCTCTAATTCACCCCTCCACTTT.

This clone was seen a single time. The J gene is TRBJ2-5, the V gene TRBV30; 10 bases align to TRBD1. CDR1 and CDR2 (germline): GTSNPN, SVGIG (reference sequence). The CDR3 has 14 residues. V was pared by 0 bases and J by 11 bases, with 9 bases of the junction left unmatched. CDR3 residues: CAWSVGQGVEGQYF. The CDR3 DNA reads TGTGCCTGGAGTGTAGGACAGGGGGTCGAGGGGCAGTACTTC.

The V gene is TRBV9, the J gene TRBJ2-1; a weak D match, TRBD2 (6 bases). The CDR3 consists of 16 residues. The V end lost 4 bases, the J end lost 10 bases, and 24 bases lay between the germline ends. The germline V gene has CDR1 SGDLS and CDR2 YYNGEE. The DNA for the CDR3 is TGTGCCAGCAGCCCGCCGGGAACTAGCCCCCCCACCGAGCAGTTCTTC. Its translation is CASSPPGTSPPTEQFF.

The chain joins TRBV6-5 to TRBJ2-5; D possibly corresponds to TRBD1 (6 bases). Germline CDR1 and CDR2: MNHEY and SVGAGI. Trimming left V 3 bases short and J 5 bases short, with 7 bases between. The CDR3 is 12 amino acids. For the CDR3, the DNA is TGTGCCAGCAGTTATCAGGGGGAGACCCAGTACTTC. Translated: CASSYQGETQYF.

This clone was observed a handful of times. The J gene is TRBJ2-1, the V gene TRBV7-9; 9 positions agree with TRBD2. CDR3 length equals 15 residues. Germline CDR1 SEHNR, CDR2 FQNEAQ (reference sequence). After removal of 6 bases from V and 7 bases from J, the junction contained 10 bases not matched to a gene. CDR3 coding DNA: TGTGCCAGCAGTCGTCCGGGACTAGCCCCGAATGAGCAGTTCTTC. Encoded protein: CASSRPGLAPNEQFF.

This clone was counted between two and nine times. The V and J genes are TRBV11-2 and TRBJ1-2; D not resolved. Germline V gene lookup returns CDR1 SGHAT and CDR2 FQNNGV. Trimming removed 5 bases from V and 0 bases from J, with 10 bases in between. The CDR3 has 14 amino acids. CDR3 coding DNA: TGTGCCAGCAGCCAGGCCCAGGCTAACTATGGCTACACCTTC. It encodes CASSQAQANYGYTF.